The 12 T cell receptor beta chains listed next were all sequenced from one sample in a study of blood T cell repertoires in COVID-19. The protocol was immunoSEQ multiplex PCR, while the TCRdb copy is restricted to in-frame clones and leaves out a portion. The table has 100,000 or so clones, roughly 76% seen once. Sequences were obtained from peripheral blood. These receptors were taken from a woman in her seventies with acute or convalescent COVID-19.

DNA of the CDR3: TGTGCCAGCAGCCATAGCGGGAGGGCTAGCACAGATACGCAGTATTTT. This sequence encodes CASSHSGRASTDTQYF. The chain employs TRBV3-1 (or the pseudogene TRBV3-2) and TRBJ2-3, with TRBD2 matching 11 bases. The CDR3 is 16 amino acids. CDR1 and CDR2 from the germline V gene are LGHDT and YNNKEL (reference sequence). The V and J ends lost 3 bases and 0 bases, in that order; junction bases with no gene match: 2.

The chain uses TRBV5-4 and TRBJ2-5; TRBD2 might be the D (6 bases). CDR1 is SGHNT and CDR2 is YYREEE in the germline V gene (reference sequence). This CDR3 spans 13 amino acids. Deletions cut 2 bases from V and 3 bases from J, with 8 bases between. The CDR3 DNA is TGTGCCAGCAGCTTAGTAGCGGAAGAGACCCAGTACTTC. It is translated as CASSLVAEETQYF.

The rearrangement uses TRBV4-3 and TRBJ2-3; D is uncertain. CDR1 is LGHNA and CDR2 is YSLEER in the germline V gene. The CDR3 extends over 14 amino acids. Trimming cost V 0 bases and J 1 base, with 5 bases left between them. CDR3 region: CASSQDLRTDTQYF. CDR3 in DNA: TGCGCCAGCAGCCAAGATCTTCGCACAGATACGCAGTATTTT.

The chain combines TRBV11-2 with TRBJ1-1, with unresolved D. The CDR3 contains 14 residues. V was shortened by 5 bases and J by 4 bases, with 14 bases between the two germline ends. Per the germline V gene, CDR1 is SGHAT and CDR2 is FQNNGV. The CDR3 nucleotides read TGTGCCAGCAGCCCAGGTCCCCTGATCACTGAAGCTTTCTTT. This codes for CASSPGPLITEAFF.

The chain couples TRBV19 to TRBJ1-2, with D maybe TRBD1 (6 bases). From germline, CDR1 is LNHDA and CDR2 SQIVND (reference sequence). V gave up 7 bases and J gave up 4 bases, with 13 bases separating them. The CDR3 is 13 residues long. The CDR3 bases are TGTGCCAGTATCCAGCAGGGGTCCTATGGCTACACCTTC. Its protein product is CASIQQGSYGYTF. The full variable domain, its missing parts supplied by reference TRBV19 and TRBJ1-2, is DGGITQSPKYLFRKEGQNVTLSCEQNLNHDAMYWYRQDPGQGLRLIYYSQIVNDFQKGDIAEGYSVSREKKESFPLTVTSAQKNPTAFYLCASIQQGSYGYTFGSGTRLTVV.

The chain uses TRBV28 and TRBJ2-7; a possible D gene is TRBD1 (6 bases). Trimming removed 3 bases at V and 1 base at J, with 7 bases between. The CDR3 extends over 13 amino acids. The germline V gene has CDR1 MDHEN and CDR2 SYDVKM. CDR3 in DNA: TGTGCCAGCAGTTTCGGACAGTCCTACGAGCAGTACTTC. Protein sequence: CASSFGQSYEQYF.

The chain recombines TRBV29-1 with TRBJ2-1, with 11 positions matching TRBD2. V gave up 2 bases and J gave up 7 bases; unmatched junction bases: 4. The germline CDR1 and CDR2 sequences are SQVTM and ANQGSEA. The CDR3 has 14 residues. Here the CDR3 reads CSVERSSGGNEQFF. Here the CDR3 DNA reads TGCAGCGTTGAAAGGTCTAGCGGGGGGAATGAGCAGTTCTTC.

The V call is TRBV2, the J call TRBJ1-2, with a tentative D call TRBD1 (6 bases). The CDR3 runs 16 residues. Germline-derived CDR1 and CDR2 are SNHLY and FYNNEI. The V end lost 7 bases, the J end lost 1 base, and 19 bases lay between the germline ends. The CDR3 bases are TGTGCCAGCACCCGAGGGCGAACAGGGAATAACTATGGCTACACCTTC. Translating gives CASTRGRTGNNYGYTF.

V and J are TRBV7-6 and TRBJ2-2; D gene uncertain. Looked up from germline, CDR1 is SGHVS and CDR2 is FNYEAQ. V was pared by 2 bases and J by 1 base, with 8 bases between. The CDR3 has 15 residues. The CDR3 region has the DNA TGTGCCAGCAGCTTACGGCCAGGGAACACCGGGGAGCTGTTTTTT. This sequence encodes CASSLRPGNTGELFF.

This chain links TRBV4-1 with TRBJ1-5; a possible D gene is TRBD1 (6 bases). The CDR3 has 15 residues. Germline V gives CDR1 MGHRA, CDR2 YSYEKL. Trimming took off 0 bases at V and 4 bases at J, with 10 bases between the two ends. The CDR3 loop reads CASSQEGGGNQPQHF. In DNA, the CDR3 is TGCGCCAGCAGCCAAGAAGGGGGGGGGAATCAGCCCCAGCATTTT.

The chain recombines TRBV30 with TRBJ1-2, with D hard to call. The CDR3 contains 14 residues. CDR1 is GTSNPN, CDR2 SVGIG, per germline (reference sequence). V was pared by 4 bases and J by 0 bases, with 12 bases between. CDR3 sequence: CAWKPLDSNYGYTF. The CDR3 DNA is TGTGCCTGGAAGCCCTTAGACTCTAACTATGGCTACACCTTC.

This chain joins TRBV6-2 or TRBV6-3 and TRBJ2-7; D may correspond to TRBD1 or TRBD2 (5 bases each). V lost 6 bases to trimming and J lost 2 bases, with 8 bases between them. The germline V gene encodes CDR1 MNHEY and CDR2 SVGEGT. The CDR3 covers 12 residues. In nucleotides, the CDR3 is TGTGCCAGCAGCCAGGGAGCCTACGAGCAGTACTTC. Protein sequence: CASSQGAYEQYF.